One sample yielded the 28 T cell receptor beta chains listed below, sequenced in a study. TCRdb itself ran the 5' RACE reads through MiXCR, one entry per CDR3 protein. The sample has approximately 44,000 distinct CDR3 sequences; less than 35% are singletons. The sample consisted of memory CD4+ T cells sorted from a lymph node. This sample's subset: memory CD4+ T cells, CD4+CD45RO+CD25-. Receptors originate from a female donor with breast cancer.

V gene TRBV29-1 combines with J gene TRBJ1-1; maybe TRBD1 (5 bases). CDR1 SQVTM and CDR2 ANQGSEA come from the germline V gene. V gave up 8 bases and J gave up 0 bases, with 13 bases separating them. This CDR3 has 13 residues. The CDR3 sequence: CSTSQGVNTEAFF. As DNA, the CDR3 is TGCAGCACGTCTCAGGGAGTGAACACTGAAGCTTTCTTT.

This clonotype turned up a few times. This chain links TRBV12-3 or TRBV12-4 with TRBJ2-7; 8 nucleotides line up with TRBD2. This CDR3 has 14 amino acids. With V trimmed by 7 bases and J by 4 bases, 9 bases remained unmatched. CDR3 coding DNA: TGTGCCAGCAAACCCGGCGGGGGGACGTACGAGCAGTACTTC. Its protein is CASKPGGGTYEQYF.

V gene TRBV5-1 combines with J gene TRBJ1-2, with TRBD1 matching 9 bases. The CDR3 covers 13 residues. The V and J ends lost 4 bases and 8 bases, in that order; junction bases with no gene match: 6. Germline CDR1 SGHRS, CDR2 YFSETQ. The CDR3 reads CASSGTGFDGYTF. CDR3 in DNA: TGCGCCAGCAGCGGGACAGGGTTCGACGGCTACACCTTC.

The chain recombines TRBV7-9 with TRBJ2-7, with TRBD2 matching over 9 bases. The CDR3 contains 14 residues. Germline CDR1 reads SEHNR; CDR2 reads FQNEAQ (reference sequence). The trim removed 1 base at V and 6 bases at J, leaving 4 bases unmatched. The CDR3 DNA sequence: TGTGCCAGCAGCTTAGGCGGGGGGGTCTGCGAGCAGTACTTC. Its protein product is CASSLGGGVCEQYF.

The rearrangement links TRBV4-2 to TRBJ2-1; 11 bases map to TRBD2. CDR3 length: 16 amino acids. The ends lost 2 bases at V and 4 bases at J; junction bases unmatched: 4. CDR1 LGHNA and CDR2 YNFKEQ come from the germline V gene. In nucleotides, the CDR3 is TGTGCCAGCAGCCAACTGACTAGCGGGAAGTACAATGAGCAGTTCTTC. Its protein is CASSQLTSGKYNEQFF.

This clonotype was seen a few times. The chain has TRBV6-2 or TRBV6-3 and TRBJ1-1, with D unresolved. The CDR3 runs to 15 residues. With 5 bases removed from V and 2 bases from J, the gap between germline ends came to 15 bases. Germline CDR1 reads MNHEY; CDR2 reads SVGEGT. The DNA for the CDR3 is TGTGCCAGCAGTCCTACCGACCCGGAAAACACTGAAGCTTTCTTT. This translates into CASSPTDPENTEAFF.

This chain joins TRBV14 and TRBJ2-1, with a weak D call TRBD1 (6 bases). Trimming took 4 bases from V and 11 from J, leaving 18 bases between them. The CDR3 is 14 amino acids. Germline CDR1 SGHDN, CDR2 FVKESK. CDR3 DNA sequence: TGTGCCAGCAGCCTTAGTCTTACAGGGAACAAGCAGTTCTTC. Translation gives CASSLSLTGNKQFF.

This chain links TRBV20-1 with TRBJ2-1; D tentatively reads TRBD1 or TRBD2 (6 bases each). V lost 3 bases to trimming and J lost 2 bases, with 8 bases between them. CDR1 is DFQATT, CDR2 SNEGSKA, per germline (reference sequence). The CDR3 has 13 residues. The CDR3 is CSARGGPYNEQFF. The DNA of the CDR3 is TGCAGTGCTAGGGGGGGCCCCTACAATGAGCAGTTCTTC.

In this sample, this clonotype turned up a few times. The chain joins TRBV12-3 or TRBV12-4 to TRBJ2-7; no clear D gene. The CDR3 covers 14 residues. The germline V and J ends were trimmed by 2 bases and 0 bases, with 8 bases remaining between them. The CDR3 region has the DNA TGTGCCAGCAGTTTAAGCAGGATCTCCTACGAGCAGTACTTC. This codes for CASSLSRISYEQYF.

This rearrangement joins TRBV7-8 to TRBJ1-2; 8 nucleotides agree with TRBD1. The CDR3 consists of 13 residues. CDR1 is SGHVS, CDR2 FQNEAQ, per germline. V shed 6 bases, J shed 4 bases, and the junction held 4 bases outside the gene matches. CDR3 sequence: CASSRDRGYGYTF. The CDR3 DNA reads TGTGCCAGCAGTCGCGACAGGGGCTATGGCTACACCTTC.

The V and J genes are TRBV29-1 and TRBJ2-1; D perhaps matches TRBD2 (5 bases). Trimming left V 4 bases short and J 7 bases short, with 14 bases between. This CDR3 has 13 residues. Germline CDR1 reads SQVTM; CDR2 reads ANQGSEA. CDR3 nucleotides: TGCAGCGTTGGGAGCGGTATCCTGAATGAGCAGTTCTTC. This translates into CSVGSGILNEQFF.

This chain uses TRBV4-1 with TRBJ2-7; a weak D match, TRBD2 (5 bases). In germline, CDR1 is MGHRA, CDR2 YSYEKL. The CDR3 is 13 amino acids. The V end lost 5 bases, the J end lost 4 bases, and 12 bases lay between the germline ends. The DNA for the CDR3 is TGCGCCAGCAGCAAGACTACCCAATACGAGCAGTACTTC. As protein: CASSKTTQYEQYF.

This clonotype was seen ten or more times. The rearrangement links TRBV5-1 to TRBJ1-1; D is possibly TRBD1 (5 bases). Trimming removed 4 bases from V and 1 base from J, with 11 bases in between. The CDR3 runs to 14 residues. Germline lookup yields CDR1 SGHRS and CDR2 YFSETQ. CDR3: CASSPTTGNTEAFF. CDR3 nucleotide sequence: TGCGCCAGCAGCCCGACCACAGGGAACACTGAAGCTTTCTTT.

The chain has TRBV5-1 and TRBJ2-5; D is uncertain. Germline V gene lookup returns CDR1 SGHRS and CDR2 YFSETQ. The CDR3 spans 16 residues. The V gene lost 4 bases and the J gene lost 0 bases, with 16 bases spanning the gap. CDR3 in DNA: TGCGCCAGCAGCCTAGGTTCATTACTGTACCAAGAGACCCAGTACTTC. The encoded protein is CASSLGSLLYQETQYF. The full variable domain, rest sourced from reference TRBV5-1 and TRBJ2-5, is KAGVTQTPRYLIKTRGQQVTLSCSPISGHRSVSWYQQTPGQGLQFLFEYFSETQRNKGNFPGRFSGRQFSNSRSEMNVSTLELGDSALYLCASSLGSLLYQETQYFGPGTRLLVL.

The CDR3 sequence is CASVQGAADTQYF. CDR3 nucleotide sequence: TGTGCCAGCGTACAGGGGGCGGCAGATACGCAGTATTTT. V gene TRBV12-3 or TRBV12-4 combines with J gene TRBJ2-3; 9 nucleotides align to TRBD1. This CDR3 is 13 amino acids long. With 8 bases clipped from V and 4 bases from J, the junction kept 4 bases outside the gene matches.

The sample holds a few counts of this clonotype. The chain couples TRBV10-3 to TRBJ2-3; D unresolved. The CDR3 consists of 13 residues. Germline V gene lookup returns CDR1 ENHRY and CDR2 SYGVKD. The V end lost 0 bases, the J end lost 4 bases, and 5 bases lay between the germline ends. CDR3 bases: TGTGCCATCAGTGAGTCGGTTCCAGATACGCAGTATTTT. Translation: CAISESVPDTQYF.

This clonotype was seen repeatedly, ten times or more. The chain joins TRBV7-2 to TRBJ2-1; 12 nucleotides match TRBD2. CDR3 length: 18 amino acids. Germline V gene lookup returns CDR1 SGHTA and CDR2 FQGNSA. With 1 base clipped from V and 6 bases from J, the junction kept 10 bases outside the gene matches. Here the CDR3 reads CASSLEAHLAGGGNEQFF. CDR3 nucleotide sequence: TGTGCCAGCAGCTTAGAGGCCCATCTAGCGGGAGGGGGCAATGAGCAGTTCTTC.

The chain combines TRBV2 with TRBJ2-7, with 9 nucleotides matching TRBD1. With 6 bases clipped from V and 3 bases from J, the junction kept 6 bases outside the gene matches. This CDR3 has 14 residues. Looked up from germline, CDR1 is SNHLY and CDR2 is FYNNEI. The CDR3 protein is CASRGDRDDYEQYF. The CDR3 nucleotides are TGTGCCAGCAGGGGGGACAGGGATGACTACGAGCAGTACTTC.

In its sample, this clonotype is medium-sized. The rearrangement links TRBV12-3 or TRBV12-4 to TRBJ2-7; 9 bases are shared with TRBD1. This CDR3 contains 14 residues. The J segment lost 2 bases and the V segment lost 10 bases, leaving 9 bases of the junction unmatched. Here the CDR3 DNA reads TGTGCCACCATGACCGGGACAGGGACCTACGAGCAGTACTTC. Translating it yields CATMTGTGTYEQYF.

J is TRBJ2-1 and V is TRBV6-2 or TRBV6-3; TRBD1 aligns across 8 bases. Per germline, CDR1 MNHEY and CDR2 SVGEGT. Trimming at V came to 4 bases and at J to 6 bases, leaving 11 bases not matched to a gene. CDR3 length: 16 amino acids. The CDR3 nucleotides are TGTGCCAGCAGTTCCCCGACAGGGGATGGGATCAATGAGCAGTTCTTC. Protein sequence: CASSSPTGDGINEQFF.

This clonotype was seen a handful of times. V and J are TRBV12-3 or TRBV12-4 and TRBJ2-5; D perhaps matches TRBD2 (6 bases). This CDR3 has 16 amino acids. Trimming stripped 10 bases from V and 5 bases from J, with 26 bases between. CDR3 residues: CATSVSGGENRETQYF. The DNA of the CDR3 is TGTGCCACCTCGGTTTCGGGCGGGGAAAACCGGGAGACCCAGTACTTC.

V and J are TRBV3-1 and TRBJ2-7; D gene unclear. The CDR3 contains 11 residues. Trimming took 4 bases from V and 6 from J, leaving 7 bases between them. Germline CDR1 reads LGHDT; CDR2 reads YNNKEL (reference sequence). The CDR3 nucleotides read TGTGCCAGCAGCCCCCATAGCGAGCAGTACTTC. This codes for CASSPHSEQYF.

By sample share, this clonotype is medium-sized. This rearrangement joins TRBV20-1 to TRBJ2-5; D perhaps matches TRBD2 (6 bases). The CDR3 extends over 13 amino acids. The V end lost 7 bases, the J end lost 2 bases, and 14 bases lay between the germline ends. CDR1 and CDR2 (germline): DFQATT, SNEGSKA (reference sequence). CDR3 in amino acids: CSVLPGGQETQYF. The CDR3 DNA reads TGCAGTGTCCTCCCCGGGGGTCAAGAGACCCAGTACTTC.

The chain has TRBV3-1 and TRBJ2-1; TRBD2 agrees at 7 bases. V shed 3 bases and J 4 bases; nucleotides not matched to a gene: 9. CDR3 size: 16 residues. Per the germline V gene, CDR1 is LGHDT and CDR2 is YNNKEL (reference sequence). This CDR3 reads CASSQELAKPYNEQFF. Here the CDR3 DNA reads TGTGCCAGCAGCCAGGAACTAGCGAAACCATACAATGAGCAGTTCTTC.

This clonotype was counted between two and nine times. The gene calls are TRBV20-1 and TRBJ2-1; tentatively, D is TRBD2 (5 bases). CDR3 length: 11 amino acids. V was cut by 6 bases and J by 9 bases, with 12 bases left in between. Germline-derived CDR1 and CDR2 are DFQATT and SNEGSKA (reference sequence). CDR3 sequence reads: CSAPSGGEQFF. CDR3 DNA sequence: TGCAGTGCCCCTTCCGGAGGTGAGCAGTTCTTC.

In this sample, this clonotype turned up a few times. The chain employs TRBV7-6 and TRBJ2-7, with 9 bases that match TRBD2. Trimming removed 4 bases from V and 1 base from J; junction bases left unmatched: 5. CDR1 is SGHVS, CDR2 FNYEAQ, per germline. The CDR3 spans 15 residues. This CDR3 is CASSSGTSSSYEQYF. The CDR3 nucleotides are TGTGCCAGCAGCTCCGGGACTAGCAGTTCCTACGAGCAGTACTTC.

The gene calls are TRBV12-3 or TRBV12-4 and TRBJ1-4; D uncertain. The CDR3 sequence is 14 residues long. V lost 5 bases and J 3 bases, leaving 10 bases between the germline ends. As DNA, the CDR3 is TGTGCCAGCAGTCGCGGAGGGTCTAATGAAAAACTGTTTTTT. This gives the protein CASSRGGSNEKLFF.

V is TRBV6-2 or TRBV6-3 and J is TRBJ2-1, with D possibly being TRBD2 (5 bases). CDR1 MNHEY and CDR2 SVGEGT come from the germline V gene. The CDR3 totals 15 residues. V lost 3 bases and J lost 5, with 14 bases in between. As DNA, the CDR3 is TGTGCCAGCAGTTATTCCGCGGGCAAGAACAATGAGCAGTTCTTC. Its protein is CASSYSAGKNNEQFF.